This TCR beta chain was sequenced in a study of cytomegalovirus exposure and HLA in healthy donors. Study results and limitations: Sequences of the TCR beta chain were said to predict the HLA-A and HLA-B alleles of most subjects accurately.

A multiplex PCR was run with 60 Vbeta primers and 13 Jbeta primers. In the authors' methods: Later, 75 million to 100 million unique TCR beta chains were counted in an analysis, and some 11 million of them were shared. Clones were read by immunoSEQ multiplex PCR, and TCRdb kept only the in-frame ones, dropping some. D and trimming come from the DNA, and the V and J calls and clone size come from that table. The sample table includes 200,000 or so clones. The trim removed 7 bases at V and 4 bases at J, leaving 5 bases unmatched. From germline, CDR1 is MDHEN and CDR2 SYDVKM. This CDR3 region has 13 residues. Concerning this clone: What it binds is not known.

The chain is built from TRBV28 and TRBJ1-1; TRBD1 matches at 8 bases. Sequenced input: PBMCs. The TCR comes from a girl aged 2-10 years in good health and CMV-seropositive. CDR3 bases: TGTGCCAGCAAAGGACAGGGCCTCACTGAAGCTTTCTTT. Protein product: CASKGQGLTEAFF.